The 32 T cell receptor beta chains below were found in one sample sequenced in a study of T-cell reconstitution after alpha-beta-depleted transplantation in children. Preparation of the TCRbeta library involved a method that used unique molecular identifiers. MiXCR, applied by TCRdb to the PCR reads, yields one record per CDR3 protein. The repertoire holds roughly 500,000 distinct CDR3 sequences, with approximately 32% as singletons. The sequenced sample was PBMCs from the stem cell graft donor, obtained from the stem cell graft. The source of these receptors is a human donor who donated a stem cell graft to a child with aplastic anemia.

V is TRBV12-3 or TRBV12-4 and J is TRBJ1-3, with a possible D match to TRBD1 (5 bases). This CDR3 has 15 amino acids. Trimming removed 2 bases from V and 4 bases from J, with 12 bases in between. This chain's CDR3 is CASSLIQGVGNTIYF. CDR3 sequence (DNA): TGTGCCAGCAGTTTAATTCAGGGTGTGGGAAACACCATATATTTT.

The chain has TRBV7-2 and TRBJ2-3, with D possibly TRBD2 on 5 matching bases. CDR3 length: 14 residues. The V gene's germline CDR1 is SGHTA and CDR2 FQGNSA. The V and J ends lost 4 bases and 1 base respectively, with 9 bases between them. The CDR3 is CASSSEGGTDTQYF. CDR3 bases: TGTGCCAGCAGCTCCGAGGGTGGCACAGATACGCAGTATTTT.

V gene TRBV5-5 combines with J gene TRBJ1-1, with D perhaps matching TRBD1 (5 bases). Germline-derived CDR1 and CDR2 are SGHKS and YYEKEE (reference sequence). The CDR3 runs to 15 residues. V lost 4 bases to trimming and J lost 10 bases, with 23 bases between them. The CDR3 DNA follows: TGTGCCAGCAGCCTAGACGGGACTCCGGGGGATGGAGCTTTCTTT. Translation gives CASSLDGTPGDGAFF. Full variable domain (remainder filled in from reference TRBV5-5 and TRBJ1-1): DAGVTQSPTHLIKTRGQQVTLRCSPISGHKSVSWYQQVLGQGPQFIFQYYEKEERGRGNFPDRFSARQFPNYSSELNVNALLLGDSALYLCASSLDGTPGDGAFFGQGTRLTVV.

This clonotype was counted at least ten times. This chain connects TRBV7-2 to TRBJ2-5, with D perhaps matching TRBD2 (6 bases). Germline V CDR1 and CDR2: SGHTA, FQGNSA. CDR3 length equals 14 residues. V dropped 1 base and J dropped 2 bases, with 8 bases sitting between them. For the CDR3, the DNA is TGTGCCAGCAGCTTAGGGGGGGTTCAAGAGACCCAGTACTTC. Its translation: CASSLGGVQETQYF.

This clonotype was counted many times. The chain couples TRBV20-1 to TRBJ2-1, with TRBD2 identical over 9 bases. The V and J ends lost 8 bases and 6 bases, in that order; junction bases with no gene match: 11. The germline CDR1 and CDR2 sequences are DFQATT and SNEGSKA (reference sequence). The CDR3 covers 14 residues. The CDR3 region has the DNA TGCAGTACCAGAGGACTAGCGAGAGCCAATGAGCAGTTCTTC. It is translated as CSTRGLARANEQFF.

This clonotype was seen only a few times. The rearrangement uses TRBV15 and TRBJ1-4; D call uncertain. CDR1 is LNHNV and CDR2 is YYDKDF in the germline V gene (reference sequence). Trimming shortened V by 1 base and J by 2 bases, and 17 bases separated the two germline ends. The CDR3 runs 18 residues. The CDR3 DNA is TGTGCCACCAGCAGAGGATTGAAAAGCCAGGCCACTAATGAAAAACTGTTTTTT. Its translation is CATSRGLKSQATNEKLFF.

This chain joins TRBV18 and TRBJ2-1; D is undetermined. The ends were cut back, 2 bases at V and 4 bases at J, with 6 bases in the middle. The CDR3 covers 13 residues. In germline, CDR1 is KGHSH, CDR2 LQKENI. CDR3 region: CASSPVMYNEQFF. Written as DNA, the CDR3 is TGTGCCAGCTCACCAGTTATGTACAATGAGCAGTTCTTC.

The CDR3 DNA follows: TGCGCCAGCAGCTTAAGGACAGAGAACACCGGGGAGCTGTTTTTT. Amino acids: CASSLRTENTGELFF. V gene TRBV5-1 combines with J gene TRBJ2-2, with D possibly being TRBD1 (6 bases). This CDR3 contains 15 residues. The V gene lost 2 bases and the J gene lost 1 base, with 9 bases spanning the gap. CDR1 SGHRS and CDR2 YFSETQ come from the germline V gene. Complete variable domain (other parts from reference TRBV5-1 and TRBJ2-2): KAGVTQTPRYLIKTRGQQVTLSCSPISGHRSVSWYQQTPGQGLQFLFEYFSETQRNKGNFPGRFSGRQFSNSRSEMNVSTLELGDSALYLCASSLRTENTGELFFGEGSRLTVL.

The chain couples TRBV5-6 to TRBJ1-5, with D perhaps TRBD1 (5 bases). Trimming stripped 4 bases from V and 4 bases from J, with 12 bases between. The CDR3 consists of 14 residues. Germline values: CDR1 SGHDT, CDR2 YYEEEE. Here the CDR3 reads CASSTDGTNQPQHF. CDR3 DNA: TGTGCCAGCAGCACCGACGGGACGAATCAGCCCCAGCATTTT.

This clonotype appeared a few times. This chain joins TRBV13 and TRBJ2-7, with D perhaps matching TRBD2 (5 bases). The germline CDR1 and CDR2 sequences are PRHDT and FYEKMQ (reference sequence). The germline V and J ends were trimmed by 4 bases and 6 bases, with 16 bases remaining between them. This CDR3 is built from 14 residues. CDR3 in DNA: TGTGCCAGCAGCTCCGCCGCGGGTAGTGCCGAGCAGTACGTC. Translated: CASSSAAGSAEQYV.

The V call is TRBV4-3, the J call TRBJ2-5; 7 bases are shared with TRBD2. With 0 bases clipped from V and 5 bases from J, the junction kept 9 bases outside the gene matches. The CDR3 consists of 16 residues. CDR1 and CDR2 (germline): LGHNA, YSLEER. The CDR3 loop reads CASSQDSLAAGETQYF. The CDR3 coding sequence is TGCGCCAGCAGCCAAGATAGCCTAGCGGCGGGGGAGACCCAGTACTTC.

The chain joins TRBV7-2 to TRBJ2-3; a possible D gene is TRBD2 (6 bases). Trimming left V 5 bases short and J 2 bases short, with 23 bases between. The CDR3 is 18 amino acids. In germline, CDR1 is SGHTA, CDR2 FQGNSA. The CDR3 region has the DNA TGTGCCAGCAGCGTTAGTGCCTCCGGGACTCGCCTCACAGATACGCAGTATTTT. Its translation is CASSVSASGTRLTDTQYF.

J is TRBJ2-7 and V is TRBV7-9; 7 bases are a match to TRBD1. The CDR3 has 15 amino acids. Looked up from germline, CDR1 is SEHNR and CDR2 is FQNEAQ (reference sequence). J was trimmed by 2 bases and V by 5 bases; bases with no gene match: 9. CDR3 in amino acids: CASSPGRDSPYEQYV. The CDR3, as DNA: TGTGCCAGCAGCCCCGGTCGGGACAGCCCCTACGAGCAGTACGTC.

In its sample, this clonotype was seen a few times. The V and J genes are TRBV3-1 and TRBJ2-1; no firm D call. The CDR3 loop spans 14 amino acids. In germline, CDR1 is LGHDT, CDR2 YNNKEL (reference sequence). Between the trimmed V and J ends, which lost 0 bases and 3 bases, there was a span of 6 bases. The CDR3: CASSQEVGYNEQFF. The CDR3 nucleotides read TGTGCCAGCAGCCAAGAGGTCGGCTACAATGAGCAGTTCTTC.

The rearrangement uses TRBV6-4 and TRBJ1-1; no definite D call. V shed 2 bases and J shed 1 base, with 5 bases lying between them. The CDR3 runs to 13 residues. Germline CDR1 reads MRHNA; CDR2 reads SNTAGT. CDR3 sequence reads: CASSDTENTEAFF. CDR3 DNA: TGTGCCAGCAGTGACACGGAGAACACTGAAGCTTTCTTT.

This rearrangement joins TRBV9 to TRBJ2-3, with 14 bases that match TRBD2. With V trimmed by 4 bases and J by 2 bases, 12 bases remained unmatched. CDR1 and CDR2 from the germline V gene are SGDLS and YYNGEE. The CDR3 loop spans 19 amino acids. The CDR3 bases are TGTGCCAGCAGCTCCAAATCCGGACTAGCGGGAGGTGTCACAGATACGCAGTATTTT. Its protein product is CASSSKSGLAGGVTDTQYF.

The rearrangement links TRBV20-1 to TRBJ2-1, with TRBD2 matching 9 bases. Germline values: CDR1 DFQATT, CDR2 SNEGSKA (reference sequence). Trimming took 3 bases from V and 8 from J; bases not matched to a gene: 5. This CDR3 is 13 amino acids long. The CDR3 reads CSARAGGLHEQFF. The CDR3 DNA sequence: TGCAGTGCTAGGGCGGGGGGGCTGCATGAGCAGTTCTTC.

This clonotype came up many times. The chain is built from TRBV20-1 and TRBJ2-3; 8 bases agree with TRBD2. Unmatched junction bases numbered 12, after V lost 6 bases and J lost 7 bases. CDR1 is DFQATT and CDR2 is SNEGSKA in the germline V gene (reference sequence). This CDR3 spans 14 amino acids. This CDR3 reads CSASAGVLAHTQYF. The CDR3 nucleotides read TGCAGTGCCTCAGCGGGGGTCTTGGCGCATACGCAGTATTTT.

This clonotype was counted ten times or more. The chain combines TRBV6-1 with TRBJ1-1, with D possibly matching TRBD1 (5 bases). Germline CDR1 MNHNS, CDR2 SASEGT. CDR3 length: 13 amino acids. Trimming cost V 7 bases and J 1 base, with 10 bases left between them. The CDR3 sequence: CASNFGGNTEAFF. The CDR3, as DNA: TGTGCCAGCAACTTCGGGGGGAACACTGAAGCTTTCTTT.

The chain combines TRBV29-1 with TRBJ2-1; 8 bases agree with TRBD1. Trimming removed 1 base from V and 4 bases from J; junction bases left unmatched: 27. CDR3 length: 22 residues. Germline-derived CDR1 and CDR2 are SQVTM and ANQGSEA. CDR3 sequence (DNA): TGCAGCGTTGAAGGCGACAGGGGCTGGCCGACAGGGGTCATTTGGGATTACAATGAGCAGTTCTTC. Residues: CSVEGDRGWPTGVIWDYNEQFF.

V and J are TRBV5-1 and TRBJ1-5; TRBD1 matches 7 bases. CDR3 length: 16 residues. The germline gives CDR1 SGHRS, CDR2 YFSETQ. With V trimmed by 0 bases and J by 0 bases, 3 bases remained unmatched. The CDR3 here is CASSLEGTDSNQPQHF. DNA for the CDR3: TGCGCCAGCAGCTTGGAGGGGACAGATAGCAATCAGCCCCAGCATTTT. The full variable domain, completed using reference TRBV5-1 and TRBJ1-5, is KAGVTQTPRYLIKTRGQQVTLSCSPISGHRSVSWYQQTPGQGLQFLFEYFSETQRNKGNFPGRFSGRQFSNSRSEMNVSTLELGDSALYLCASSLEGTDSNQPQHFGDGTRLSIL.

This chain uses TRBV20-1 with TRBJ2-1, with D hard to call. V was pared by 5 bases and J by 4 bases, with 12 bases between. Germline lookup yields CDR1 DFQATT and CDR2 SNEGSKA (reference sequence). This CDR3 region has 13 residues. This CDR3 is CSAFRGAYNEQFF. The CDR3, as DNA: TGCAGTGCTTTCCGAGGAGCTTACAATGAGCAGTTCTTC.

The chain joins TRBV29-1 to TRBJ1-1, with 8 bases fitting TRBD1. The ends lost 7 bases at V and 4 bases at J; junction bases unmatched: 5. Germline loops: CDR1 SQVTM, CDR2 ANQGSEA. There are 12 residues in the CDR3. CDR3 DNA sequence: TGCAGCGCCGCAGGGGGCCCCACTGAAGCTTTCTTT. Translation gives CSAAGGPTEAFF.

The gene calls are TRBV19 and TRBJ1-2, with 7 bases identical to TRBD1. CDR1 LNHDA and CDR2 SQIVND come from the germline V gene (reference sequence). Germline trimming cut 7 bases from V and 3 bases from J; bases unmatched to any gene: 8. The CDR3 totals 14 residues. The CDR3 region is CASTRPDRDYGYTF. CDR3 bases: TGTGCCAGTACCAGACCCGACAGGGACTATGGCTACACCTTC.

The J gene is TRBJ2-7, the V gene TRBV27; maybe TRBD2 (7 bases). CDR1 MNHEY and CDR2 SMNVEV come from the germline V gene (reference sequence). V lost 5 bases and J lost 1, with 18 bases in between. There are 16 residues in the CDR3. The CDR3 loop is CASSPWGGGGSYEQYF. In DNA, the CDR3 is TGTGCCAGCAGTCCATGGGGGGGAGGGGGTTCCTACGAGCAGTACTTC.

This chain connects TRBV29-1 to TRBJ1-3, with D perhaps matching TRBD1 (6 bases). V was shortened by 4 bases and J by 3 bases, with 16 bases between the two germline ends. The CDR3 extends over 15 amino acids. From germline, CDR1 is SQVTM and CDR2 ANQGSEA. DNA for the CDR3: TGCAGCGTTGCAGGTGGCGCCAGGGGTGGAAACACCATATATTTT. Its translation: CSVAGGARGGNTIYF. Complete variable domain (other parts from reference TRBV29-1 and TRBJ1-3): SAVISQKPSRDICQRGTSLTIQCQVDSQVTMMFWYRQQPGQSLTLIATANQGSEATYESGFVIDKFPISRPNLTFSTLTVSNMSPEDSSIYLCSVAGGARGGNTIYFGEGSWLTVV.

This clonotype was counted a few times. V is TRBV29-1 and J is TRBJ2-1, with 7 bases aligning to TRBD2. The germline gives CDR1 SQVTM, CDR2 ANQGSEA. This CDR3 has 17 amino acids. J gave up 1 base and V 0 bases, and 9 bases lay outside the gene matches. The CDR3 here is CSVEDRGGSFSYNEQFF. The DNA of the CDR3 is TGCAGCGTTGAAGATCGCGGCGGGAGCTTTTCCTACAATGAGCAGTTCTTC.

In this sample, this clonotype turned up a few times. The chain joins TRBV12-3 or TRBV12-4 to TRBJ2-1, with TRBD2 as a possible D gene (6 bases). V gave up 7 bases and J gave up 5 bases, with 12 bases separating them. CDR3 size: 13 residues. CDR3 DNA sequence: TGTGCCAGCACAACCCGGGGGAACAATGAGCAGTTCTTC. It codes for CASTTRGNNEQFF.

The chain couples TRBV30 to TRBJ2-2, with unresolved D. V lost 0 bases, J lost 1 base, and 3 bases lay in between. CDR1 and CDR2 from the germline V gene are GTSNPN and SVGIG (reference sequence). The CDR3 sequence is 13 residues long. The CDR3 loop is CAWSVRNTGELFF. The CDR3 DNA reads TGTGCCTGGAGTGTTAGGAACACCGGGGAGCTGTTTTTT.

The rearrangement joins TRBV5-1 to TRBJ1-5; D perhaps matches TRBD1 (5 bases). Trimming removed 0 bases at V and 3 bases at J, with 10 bases between. This CDR3 has 15 amino acids. Germline CDR1 reads SGHRS; CDR2 reads YFSETQ. CDR3 DNA: TGCGCCAGCAGCTTGGGGGACGGTCCCAATCAGCCCCAGCATTTT. Its protein product is CASSLGDGPNQPQHF.

This sequence joins TRBV9 and TRBJ2-2; perhaps TRBD2 as D (5 bases). Germline V gene sequence: CDR1 SGDLS, CDR2 YYNGEE. The CDR3 covers 16 residues. V lost 3 bases and J lost 2, with 14 bases in between. CDR3 bases: TGTGCCAGCAGCGCGGAGGTTAGCTTTAACACCGGGGAGCTGTTTTTT. Protein: CASSAEVSFNTGELFF. The full variable domain, its missing parts supplied by reference TRBV9 and TRBJ2-2, is DSGVTQTPKHLITATGQRVTLRCSPRSGDLSVYWYQQSLDQGLQFLIQYYNGEERAKGNILERFSAQQFPDLHSELNLSSLELGDSALYFCASSAEVSFNTGELFFGEGSRLTVL.

The CDR3 loop reads CASSHQLGTTLQETQYF. The CDR3 DNA follows: TGCGCCAGCAGCCACCAACTAGGGACGACGCTCCAAGAGACCCAGTACTTC. The V call is TRBV4-3, the J call TRBJ2-5; either TRBD1 or TRBD2 may fit D (5 bases each). The CDR3 consists of 17 residues. Germline CDR1 LGHNA, CDR2 YSLEER. The V gene lost 3 bases and the J gene lost 1 base, with 18 bases spanning the gap.